This TCR beta chain was recorded in a study of low-dose radiotherapy and immunotherapy resistance in tumors. Study summary: Intravenous ipilimumab 1 mg/kg every six weeks was given with nivolumab 240 mg every two weeks. Starting cycle 1 day 1, oral aspirin 300 mg was given daily for four cycles.

This CDR3 spans 14 amino acids. The germline V gene encodes CDR1 MNHEY and CDR2 SVGEGT. Between the trimmed V and J ends, which lost 7 bases and 10 bases, there was a span of 20 bases. As for time point: after trial treatment. This sample's treatment: LDRT plus nivolumab, ipilimumab, low-dose cyclophosphamide and aspirin (RACIN trial). The PCR that amplified TCRs ran for 20 cycles, relying on a constant-region primer and a V-primer adapter. From the reads, TCRdb called clonotypes with MiXCR, one entry per CDR3 protein. Of 50,000 or so distinct CDR3 sequences in the sample, around 34% were seen once. Turning to this clonotype: This probably arose from a read error, given a far larger clone one base away.

The genes are TRBV6-2 or TRBV6-3 and TRBJ2-1, with unresolved D. Sequenced here: PBMCs, sampled after low-dose radiotherapy plus immunotherapy. The TCR originated in a male donor with rectosigmoid adenocarcinoma. In DNA form, the CDR3 reads TGTGCCAGCACCGTTGAGGCCGGAGTTTACGAGCAGTTCTTC. Residues: CASTVEAGVYEQFF.